What follows are 13 T cell receptor beta chains derived from one specimen sequenced in a study of prognosis after radiotherapy for stage I lung cancer. Multiplex PCR in two rounds served to amplify TCR beta CDR3 from genomic DNA. Round one of PCR was performed, and it used primers specific to each TRBV and TRBJ gene. TCRdb independently ran MiXCR on the multiplex PCR reads; one entry per CDR3 protein. The sample has over 20,000 distinct CDR3 sequences; around 40% are singletons. The sample consisted of PBMCs, taken before or after stereotactic body radiation therapy (not recorded which). These receptors were obtained from a donor over 45 with non-small cell lung cancer.

This clonotype has more than one count but fewer than ten. The CDR3 DNA follows: TGTGCCAGCAGTTTAGCGGTGGGACAGGGTTATACGCAGTATTTT. Its translation is CASSLAVGQGYTQYF. The rearrangement uses TRBV12-3 or TRBV12-4 and TRBJ2-3; 9 bases map to TRBD1. The CDR3 totals 15 residues. The J segment lost 7 bases and the V segment lost 0 bases, leaving 5 bases of the junction unmatched.

This clonotype showed up many times. V gene TRBV7-9 combines with J gene TRBJ2-2; tentatively, D is TRBD1 (5 bases). CDR1 is SEHNR and CDR2 is FQNEAQ in the germline V gene (reference sequence). Trimming took off 5 bases at V and 5 bases at J, with 12 bases between the two ends. The CDR3 runs 14 residues. The CDR3 DNA reads as TGTGCCAGCAGCAACCAAGCAGGGACCGGGGAGCTGTTTTTT. This gives the protein CASSNQAGTGELFF.

In regard to this clonotype: The junction departs from the called germline gene at one end, perhaps through a read error. The V call is TRBV11-2, the J call TRBJ2-7; D unresolved. The CDR3 has 14 amino acids. Per germline, CDR1 SGHAT and CDR2 FQNNGV. CDR3 coding DNA: TGTGCCAGCAGCTTAACCGCAGCAACCTACGAGAAGTACTTC. Its translation is CASSLTAATYEKYF.

As concerns this clonotype: One end of the junction does not line up with germline, which may come from a read error. The V call is TRBV7-9, the J call TRBJ1-1; D not resolved. CDR3 length: 13 amino acids. CDR1 and CDR2 from the germline V gene are SEHNR and FQNEAQ (reference sequence). The CDR3 spells CASSLGPNTGAFF. CDR3 DNA sequence: TGTGCCAGCAGCTTAGGGCCGAACACTGGAGCTTTCTTT.

With respect to this clonotype: Possible read error: a much larger clone is one base away. Likely a read error: the CDR3 ends without its conserved phenylalanine or tryptophan. V gene TRBV4-1 combines with J gene TRBJ1-4; D remains unclear. Trimming took 0 bases from V and 5 from J, leaving 13 bases between them. The CDR3 is 16 residues long. Germline V CDR1 and CDR2: MGHRA, YSYEKL. The CDR3 bases are TGCGCCAGCAGCCAAGATCAGTACCGGGGAAATGAAAAACTGTTTCTT. The encoded protein is CASSQDQYRGNEKLFL.

On this clonotype: This may come from a read error, since a much larger clone is one base off. The rearrangement links TRBV20-1 to TRBJ1-1; the D gene is possibly TRBD1 (5 bases). The CDR3 has 14 residues. V was pared by 5 bases and J by 5 bases, with 18 bases between. CDR1 is DFQATT, CDR2 SNEGSKA, per germline (reference sequence). The CDR3 is CSAPTQVLGTEAFF. The CDR3 nucleotides read TGCAGTGCTCCTACACAGGTGCTTGGAACTGAAGCTTTCTTT.

This clonotype showed up many times. J is TRBJ2-7 and V is TRBV9, with 11 nucleotides matching TRBD2. The J segment lost 3 bases and the V segment lost 3 bases, leaving 2 bases of the junction unmatched. CDR3 length: 14 residues. Germline V gene sequence: CDR1 SGDLS, CDR2 YYNGEE. The CDR3 protein is CASSAGLAGYEQYF. For the CDR3, the DNA is TGTGCCAGCAGCGCCGGACTAGCGGGCTACGAGCAGTACTTC.

This sequence joins TRBV7-8 and TRBJ2-1; TRBD1 is a possible D gene (6 bases). The CDR3 is 13 amino acids. V dropped 7 bases and J dropped 9 bases, with 16 bases sitting between them. Germline V gene data show CDR1 as SGHVS and CDR2 as FQNEAQ. The CDR3 region has the DNA TGTGCCAGCACGGACAGACGGGGAAGTGAGCAGTTCTTC. Translated, it gives CASTDRRGSEQFF. The variable domain in full, completed from reference TRBV7-8 and TRBJ2-1, reads GAGVSQSPRYKVAKRGQDVALRCDPISGHVSLFWYQQALGQGPEFLTYFQNEAQLDKSGLPSDRFFAERPEGSVSTLKIQRTQQEDSAVYLCASTDRRGSEQFFGPGTRLTVL.

There are many counts of this clonotype. The genes are TRBV28 and TRBJ2-5; TRBD1 agrees at 7 bases. CDR1 and CDR2 (germline): MDHEN, SYDVKM. V trimming: 6 bases; J trimming: 5 bases; junction bases outside the gene matches: 6. CDR3 length: 13 residues. CDR3 sequence: CASRTTGVETQYF. CDR3 nucleotides: TGTGCCAGCAGGACCACAGGGGTGGAGACCCAGTACTTC.

The V call is TRBV11-3, the J call TRBJ2-7, with D possibly being TRBD1 or TRBD2 (7 bases each). Trimming removed 6 bases at V and 7 bases at J, with 31 bases between. Germline CDR1 is SGHNT and CDR2 is YENEEA. This CDR3 contains 18 residues. The CDR3: CASRPRGGWGGRPPEQYF. The CDR3 DNA follows: TGTGCCAGCAGACCGAGAGGGGGCTGGGGGGGGCGTCCGCCAGAGCAGTACTTC.

Notes on this clonotype: A far bigger clonotype differs at one base, so this is likely a read error. The chain carries TRBV6-5 and TRBJ2-5; perhaps TRBD1 as D (6 bases). Germline V gene data show CDR1 as MNHEY and CDR2 as SVGAGI. The CDR3 contains 13 residues. The chain's CDR3 is CASSLRGQETKYF. The CDR3 DNA reads as TGTGCCAGCAGTTTACGGGGACAAGAGACCAAGTACTTC.

This clonotype was seen ten or more times. The rearrangement links TRBV5-1 to TRBJ2-5, with 9 bases matching TRBD1. Germline trimming cut 6 bases from V and 2 bases from J; bases unmatched to any gene: 5. The CDR3 extends over 14 amino acids. From germline, CDR1 is SGHRS and CDR2 YFSETQ. CDR3 residues: CASTLTGGQETQYF. For the CDR3, the DNA is TGCGCCAGCACCCTGACAGGGGGGCAAGAGACCCAGTACTTC.

Many counts were recorded for this clonotype. The chain recombines TRBV27 with TRBJ1-6, with no clear D. The CDR3 length is 14 residues. In germline, CDR1 is MNHEY, CDR2 SMNVEV (reference sequence). Trimming left V 4 bases short and J 7 bases short, with 11 bases between. The CDR3 protein is CASSSLGGNSPLHF. CDR3 sequence (DNA): TGTGCCAGCAGTTCCCTCGGAGGAAATTCACCCCTCCACTTT.